The rows below give T cell receptor beta chains drawn from one sample of a study of blood T cell repertoires in COVID-19. Sequencing used immunoSEQ multiplex PCR; TCRdb keeps in-frame clones, though not all of them. The sample carries about 320,000 clones, roughly 90% recorded once. Specimen: PBMCs or T cells enriched from blood (not recorded which). These receptors came from a woman younger than 45 who had been exposed to COVID-19. The CDR3 runs from the conserved cysteine through the conserved F or W. The D gene is left open where the match is weak. Part of the rows lack a size; the others show once, few, many or a class for expanded clones.

>.|TRBV2|TRBD1|TRBJ1-2
CASNGRDSSGYGYTF
TGTGCCAGCAATGGGCGGGACAGCAGTGGCTATGGCTACACCTTC
>.|TRBV5-1|TRBD2|TRBJ2-2
CATRPSGGSHTGELFF
TGCGCCACCCGGCCAAGCGGGGGGTCCCACACCGGGGAGCTGTTTTTT
>.|TRBV24-1|.|TRBJ2-7
CATSGPFTGSEQYF
TGTGCCACCAGTGGCCCCTTTACAGGTTCCGAGCAGTACTTC
>.|TRBV5-1|.|TRBJ2-2
CASSPLGGRSNTGELFF
TGCGCCAGCAGCCCCCTCGGTGGGAGGTCGAACACCGGGGAGCTGTTTTTT
>.|TRBV6-5|TRBD1|TRBJ1-6
CASTRDRGSRSPLHF
TGTGCCAGCACCAGGGACAGGGGTTCGCGTTCACCCCTCCACTTT
>.|TRBV7-3|TRBD2|TRBJ2-1
CASSFFIKSGGVNEQFF
TGTGCCAGCAGCTTTTTTATAAAAAGCGGGGGGGTTAATGAGCAGTTCTTC
>few|TRBV6-2/TRBV6-3|TRBD1|TRBJ1-1
CASSDGQGKITEAFF
TGTGCCAGCAGTGACGGACAGGGGAAGATCACTGAAGCTTTCTTT
>.|TRBV7-2|.|TRBJ1-1
CASSAPPMNTEAFF
TGTGCCAGCAGCGCGCCCCCGATGAACACTGAAGCTTTCTTT
>.|TRBV4-3|.|TRBJ1-1
CASSQDRGQNTEAFF
TGCGCCAGCAGCCAAGATCGTGGACAGAACACTGAAGCTTTCTTT
>.|TRBV3-1/TRBV3-2|.|TRBJ2-7
CASSPRSPTEQYF
TGTGCCAGCAGCCCCCGGAGTCCTACTGAGCAGTACTTC
>.|TRBV29-1|.|TRBJ1-1
CSVQGLSRNTEAFF
TGCAGCGTGCAGGGACTTTCCAGGAACACTGAAGCTTTCTTT
>.|TRBV7-6|TRBD1|TRBJ1-2
CASSLALQGGDKTYGYTF
TGTGCCAGCAGCTTAGCTCTTCAAGGGGGCGATAAAACCTATGGCTACACCTTC
>.|TRBV21-1|.|TRBJ2-5
CASSKARPIQETQYF
TGTGCCAGCAGCAAAGCGCGCCCGATTCAAGAGACCCAGTACTTC
>.|TRBV9|TRBD2|TRBJ2-7
CASSVGLGLAGGLYEQYF
TGTGCCAGCAGCGTGGGACTCGGACTAGCGGGGGGGCTCTACGAGCAGTACTTC
>.|TRBV18|TRBD1|TRBJ2-3
CASSPRTYQGADTQYF
TGTGCCAGCTCACCCCGGACTTATCAGGGGGCAGATACGCAGTATTTT
>few|TRBV7-9|TRBD2|TRBJ2-1
CASSFIAGAYNEQFF
TGTGCCAGCAGCTTCATAGCGGGGGCCTACAATGAGCAGTTCTTC
>.|TRBV11-2|.|TRBJ2-1
CASSLIGGSYNEQFF
TGTGCCAGCAGCTTAATAGGGGGTTCCTACAATGAGCAGTTCTTC
>.|TRBV14|TRBD1|TRBJ1-2
CASSLRTGLRYGYTF
TGTGCCAGCAGCTTACGGACAGGTCTGCGCTATGGCTACACCTTC
>.|TRBV30|.|TRBJ1-6
CAWSNGQGRVQGSPLHF
TGTGCCTGGAGTAATGGGCAGGGTAGAGTTCAAGGATCACCCCTCCACTTT
>.|TRBV5-1|TRBD1|TRBJ2-1
CASSPNPLTGVDEQFF
TGCGCCAGCAGCCCCAATCCCTTAACAGGGGTCGATGAGCAGTTCTTC
>.|TRBV10-3|.|TRBJ1-5
CAISVQGRNQPQHF
TGTGCCATCAGTGTACAGGGTAGGAATCAGCCCCAGCATTTT
>.|TRBV3-1/TRBV3-2|.|TRBJ1-4
CASSPYRGYGEKLFF
TGTGCCAGCAGCCCTTACCGGGGGTACGGGGAAAAACTGTTTTTT
>.|TRBV7-9|.|TRBJ1-2
CASSGSGMGYTF
TGTGCCAGCAGCGGGAGTGGTATGGGCTACACCTTC
>.|TRBV12-3/TRBV12-4|.|TRBJ2-7
CASTRHRSYEQYF
TGTGCCAGCACCCGACACAGATCCTACGAGCAGTACTTC
>.|TRBV15|.|TRBJ1-2
CATSPGGARDYGYTF
TGTGCCACCAGCCCGGGGGGGGCAAGGGACTATGGCTACACCTTC
>.|TRBV4-1|TRBD1|TRBJ1-4
CASSQDEGGEEKLFF
TGCGCCAGCAGCCAAGATGAAGGGGGCGAGGAAAAACTGTTTTTT
>few|TRBV7-9|TRBD1|TRBJ1-1
CASSYQGVNTEAFF
TGTGCCAGCAGCTACCAGGGGGTGAACACTGAAGCTTTCTTT
>.|TRBV6-4|TRBD1|TRBJ2-7
CASTVGTAGYEQYF
TGTGCCAGCACCGTGGGGACAGCTGGCTACGAGCAGTACTTC
>.|TRBV5-1|TRBD1|TRBJ1-5
CASRMTGDSNQPQHF
TGCGCCAGCAGAATGACAGGGGATAGCAATCAGCCCCAGCATTTT
>.|TRBV15|.|TRBJ2-4
CATSREGPGASIQYF
TGTGCCACCAGCAGAGAAGGTCCAGGGGCTAGCATTCAGTACTTC
>few|TRBV6-5|.|TRBJ1-6
CASSYSTDRTPLHF
TGTGCCAGCAGTTACTCGACAGACCGGACGCCCCTCCACTTT
>.|TRBV27|.|TRBJ1-2
CASSLSATGWEGGYTF
TGTGCCAGCAGTTTATCCGCCACAGGGTGGGAAGGTGGCTACACCTTC
>few|TRBV19|.|TRBJ1-5
CASSVRGLSNQPQHF
TGTGCCAGTAGTGTCCGAGGGCTAAGCAATCAGCCCCAGCATTTT
>.|TRBV11-2|TRBD1|TRBJ2-7
CASSLGTGGYEQYF
TGTGCCAGCAGCTTAGGAACAGGGGGCTACGAGCAGTACTTC
>once|TRBV9|.|TRBJ1-3
CASSVERHSSSGNTIYF
TGTGCCAGCAGCGTAGAGAGACATTCCTCCTCTGGAAACACCATATATTTT
>.|TRBV19|.|TRBJ1-5
CASSIGYRDVYIGNQPQHF
TGTGCCAGTAGTATAGGTTACAGGGACGTATATATAGGCAATCAGCCCCAGCATTTT
>once|TRBV19|.|TRBJ2-7
CASSSGSPYEQYF
TGTGCCAGTAGCTCAGGGTCCCCCTACGAGCAGTACTTC
>.|TRBV15|TRBD1|TRBJ2-2
CATRLGQGWTGELFF
TGTGCCACCAGACTCGGACAGGGTTGGACCGGGGAGCTGTTTTTT
>.|TRBV7-9|TRBD1|TRBJ2-5
CASSRGQVETQYF
TGTGCCAGCAGCCGAGGACAGGTAGAGACCCAGTACTTC
>.|TRBV19|.|TRBJ1-2
CASSMRGYGYTF
TGTGCCAGTAGTATGCGAGGTTATGGCTACACCTTC
>.|TRBV12-3/TRBV12-4|TRBD1|TRBJ1-2
CASTERQGIGYTF
TGTGCCAGCACCGAGAGACAGGGGATAGGCTACACCTTC
>.|TRBV6-5|TRBD1|TRBJ2-7
CASSYSSGTGVGEQYF
TGTGCCAGCAGTTACTCATCCGGGACAGGGGTAGGGGAGCAGTACTTC
>.|TRBV3-1/TRBV3-2|.|TRBJ2-5
CASSRSKGLSETQYF
TGTGCCAGCAGTCGGAGCAAGGGACTCTCAGAGACCCAGTACTTC
>.|TRBV4-1|.|TRBJ1-2
CASSQVPGLGYGYTF
TGCGCCAGCAGCCAAGTCCCAGGGCTAGGGTATGGCTACACCTTC
>once|TRBV24-1|.|TRBJ1-1
CATSDAGHNTEAFF
TGTGCCACCAGTGATGCCGGACACAACACTGAAGCTTTCTTT
>.|TRBV6-1|.|TRBJ2-7
CASSEAHPGVGYEQYF
TGTGCCAGCAGTGAAGCTCACCCCGGGGTAGGCTACGAGCAGTACTTC
>.|TRBV3-1/TRBV3-2|TRBD2|TRBJ2-1
CASSQDLKGLAAFF
TGTGCCAGCAGCCAAGATCTGAAGGGACTAGCTGCATTCTTC
>.|TRBV15|.|TRBJ1-1
CATSREYGGWEAFF
TGTGCCACCAGCAGAGAATATGGCGGGTGGGAGGCTTTCTTT
>once|TRBV6-2/TRBV6-3|.|TRBJ2-7
CASSYSTRREQYF
TGTGCCAGCAGTTACAGTACGAGGCGCGAGCAGTACTTC
>.|TRBV10-3|.|TRBJ1-3
CAITSGILSGNTIYF
TGTGCCATCACTTCAGGGATCCTCTCTGGAAACACCATATATTTT
>.|TRBV30|TRBD1|TRBJ1-6
CAWSHQGVSSPLHF
TGTGCCTGGAGTCACCAGGGGGTGTCATCACCCCTCCACTTT
>.|TRBV7-9|.|TRBJ1-6
CASSRGVRGNSPLHF
TGTGCCAGCAGCCGCGGGGTGAGGGGAAATTCACCCCTCCACTTT
>.|TRBV3-1/TRBV3-2|.|TRBJ1-5
CASPQEMPQHF
TGTGCCAGCCCCCAGGAAATGCCCCAGCATTTT
>once|TRBV2|.|TRBJ1-2
CASTRFYGYTF
TGTGCCAGCACCAGATTCTATGGCTACACCTTC
>.|TRBV7-2|.|TRBJ2-5
CASSRGLTETQYF
TGTGCCAGCAGCAGGGGACTTACGGAGACCCAGTACTTC
>.|TRBV19|TRBD1|TRBJ1-2
CASRQGDYGYTF
TGTGCCAGCAGACAGGGGGACTATGGCTACACCTTC
>.|TRBV19|.|TRBJ1-2
CASLTQDEGGYTF
TGTGCCAGTCTTACTCAGGACGAGGGAGGCTACACCTTC
>.|TRBV5-6|TRBD1|TRBJ1-4
CASSPTGNTNEKLFF
TGTGCCAGCAGTCCGACAGGGAACACTAATGAAAAACTGTTTTTT
>.|TRBV9|TRBD2|TRBJ2-3
CASSVVGLAGGPQDTQYF
TGTGCCAGCAGCGTAGTCGGACTAGCGGGGGGGCCCCAAGATACGCAGTATTTT
>.|TRBV3-1/TRBV3-2|TRBD1|TRBJ2-3
CASSRDRAYDTQYF
TGTGCCAGCAGCCGGGACAGGGCCTATGATACGCAGTATTTT